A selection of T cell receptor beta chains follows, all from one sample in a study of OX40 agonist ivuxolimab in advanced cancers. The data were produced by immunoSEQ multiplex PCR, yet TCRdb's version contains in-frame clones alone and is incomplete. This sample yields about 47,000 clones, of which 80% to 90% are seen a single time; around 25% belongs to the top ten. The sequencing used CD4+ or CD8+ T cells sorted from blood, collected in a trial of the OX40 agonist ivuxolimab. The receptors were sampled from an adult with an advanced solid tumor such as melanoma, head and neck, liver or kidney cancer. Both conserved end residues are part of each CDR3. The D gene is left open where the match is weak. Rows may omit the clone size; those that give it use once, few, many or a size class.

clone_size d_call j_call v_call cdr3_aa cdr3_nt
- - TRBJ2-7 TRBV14 CASSQTLWYEQYF TGTGCCAGCAGCCAGACCCTTTGGTACGAGCAGTACTTC
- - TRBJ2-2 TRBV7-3 CASSLTYGISTGELFF TGTGCCAGCAGCTTAACATACGGGATTAGCACCGGGGAGCTGTTTTTT
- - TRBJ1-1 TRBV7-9 CASRWENTEAFF TGTGCCAGCAGGTGGGAGAACACTGAAGCTTTCTTT
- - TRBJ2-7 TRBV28 CASSPKFQGLQYEQYF TGTGCCAGCAGCCCCAAGTTTCAGGGGCTTCAATACGAGCAGTACTTC
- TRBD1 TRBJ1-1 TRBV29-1 CSVGGGGNTEAFF TGCAGCGTTGGAGGGGGCGGGAACACTGAAGCTTTCTTT
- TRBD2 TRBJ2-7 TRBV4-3 CASSQRITRLADSYEQYF TGCGCCAGCAGCCAAAGAATCACCAGGCTAGCGGATTCCTACGAGCAGTACTTC
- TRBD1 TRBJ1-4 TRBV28 CASSSGTGDRDNEKLFF TGTGCCAGCAGTTCCGGGACAGGGGATAGGGATAATGAAAAACTGTTTTTT
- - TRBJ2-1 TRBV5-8 CASSLALRAARGTYNEQFF TGTGCCAGCAGCTTGGCACTTAGAGCGGCCCGGGGCACATACAATGAGCAGTTCTTC
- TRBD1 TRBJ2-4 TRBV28 CASSLLQGADIQYF TGTGCCAGCAGTTTACTGCAGGGGGCGGACATTCAGTACTTC
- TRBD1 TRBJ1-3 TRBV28 CAARGHRVSGNTIYF TGTGCCGCAAGGGGGCACAGGGTGAGTGGAAACACCATATATTTT
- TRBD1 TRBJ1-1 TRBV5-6 CASSLATGGAFF TGTGCCAGCAGCTTGGCAACAGGGGGAGCTTTCTTT
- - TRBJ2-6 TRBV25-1 CASSEYSASSGANVLTF TGTGCCAGCAGTGAATATTCCGCGAGCTCTGGGGCCAACGTCCTGACTTTC
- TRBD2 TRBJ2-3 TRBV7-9 CASSPGGDFSTDTQYF TGTGCCAGCAGCCCCGGGGGGGATTTCAGCACAGATACGCAGTATTTT
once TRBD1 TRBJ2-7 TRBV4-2 CASSQSWTGSSEQYF TGTGCCAGCAGCCAAAGCTGGACAGGGAGCTCCGAGCAGTACTTC
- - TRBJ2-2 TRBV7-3 CASSLTNAGPLNTGELFF TGTGCCAGCAGCTTAACGAACGCAGGGCCCTTGAACACCGGGGAGCTGTTTTTT
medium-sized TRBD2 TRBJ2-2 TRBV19 CASSIVAGGAGELFF TGTGCCAGTAGTATAGTAGCGGGGGGAGCCGGGGAGCTGTTTTTT
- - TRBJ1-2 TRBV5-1 CASSLEGTARGYTF TGCGCCAGCAGCTTGGAGGGTACAGCACGGGGCTACACCTTC
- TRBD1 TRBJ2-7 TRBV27 CASSTANTGGQQYF TGTGCCAGCAGTACGGCTAATACAGGGGGACAGCAGTACTTC
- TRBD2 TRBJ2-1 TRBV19 CASRRTSGDSTYNEQFF TGTGCCAGTAGACGGACTAGCGGGGATTCGACCTACAATGAGCAGTTCTTC
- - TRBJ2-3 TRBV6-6 CASSYPGAGDTQYF TGTGCCAGCAGTTACCCGGGGGCCGGGGATACGCAGTATTTT
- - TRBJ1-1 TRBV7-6 CASSLALRDGRTEAFF TGTGCCAGCAGCTTAGCACTCCGGGACGGGAGAACTGAAGCTTTCTTT
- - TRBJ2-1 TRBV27 CASSYRDGLNEQFF TGTGCCAGCAGTTACCGGGACGGACTCAATGAGCAGTTCTTC
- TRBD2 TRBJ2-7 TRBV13 CASSLGTLLAGVSEQYF TGTGCCAGCAGCTTAGGCACCTTGTTAGCGGGAGTGAGCGAGCAGTACTTC
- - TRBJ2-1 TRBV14 CASSHADNEQFF TGTGCCAGCAGCCATGCGGACAATGAGCAGTTCTTC
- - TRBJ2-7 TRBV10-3 CAISPQSSYEQYF TGTGCCATCAGTCCTCAAAGCTCCTACGAGCAGTACTTC
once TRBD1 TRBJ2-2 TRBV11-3 CASSLARTGEYDTGELFF TGTGCCAGCAGCTTAGCCCGGACAGGGGAATATGACACCGGGGAGCTGTTTTTT
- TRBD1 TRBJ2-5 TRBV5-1 CASSHPTGGLETQYF TGCGCCAGCAGTCATCCGACAGGGGGCTTGGAGACCCAGTACTTC
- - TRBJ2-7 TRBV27 CASSLSISSYEQYF TGTGCCAGCAGTTTATCCATTAGCTCCTACGAGCAGTACTTC
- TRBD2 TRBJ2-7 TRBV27 CASSLKASGLYEQYF TGTGCCAGCAGTTTAAAGGCTAGCGGGTTATACGAGCAGTACTTC
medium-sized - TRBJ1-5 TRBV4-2 CASSLAGDGQPQHF TGTGCCAGCAGCTTGGCCGGGGACGGTCAGCCCCAGCATTTT
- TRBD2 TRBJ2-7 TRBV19 CASSPGLAFYEQYF TGTGCCAGTAGCCCGGGACTAGCTTTTTACGAGCAGTACTTC
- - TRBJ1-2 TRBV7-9 CASSQTALNRGGYTF TGTGCCAGCAGCCAAACAGCCCTAAACCGAGGGGGCTACACCTTC
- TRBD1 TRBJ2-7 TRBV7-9 CASSLAQGAAYEQYF TGTGCCAGCAGCTTAGCACAGGGGGCGGCCTACGAGCAGTACTTC
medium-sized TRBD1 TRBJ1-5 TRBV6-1 CASSEVGTGGQPQHF TGTGCCAGCAGTGAAGTCGGGACAGGGGGTCAGCCCCAGCATTTT
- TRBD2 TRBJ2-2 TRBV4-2 CASSQGAGENTGELFF TGTGCCAGCAGCCAAGGGGCGGGAGAGAACACCGGGGAGCTGTTTTTT
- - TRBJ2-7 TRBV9 CASSPRPLTVDEQYF TGTGCCAGCAGCCCCAGACCCCTAACCGTTGACGAGCAGTACTTC
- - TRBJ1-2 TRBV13 CASSPPESYGYTF TGTGCCAGCAGCCCGCCGGAGAGCTATGGCTACACCTTC
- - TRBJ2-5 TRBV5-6 CASSLVGAETQYF TGTGCCAGCAGCTTGGTGGGGGCGGAGACCCAGTACTTC
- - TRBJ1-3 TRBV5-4 CASSLAGGSGNTIYF TGTGCCAGCAGCTTGGCCGGAGGCTCTGGAAACACCATATATTTT
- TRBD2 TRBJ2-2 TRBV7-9 CASSPVAGTNTGELFF TGTGCCAGCAGCCCCGTAGCGGGGACGAACACCGGGGAGCTGTTTTTT
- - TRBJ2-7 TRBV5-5 CASRAAAGHYEQYF TGTGCCAGCAGAGCCGCGGCAGGCCACTACGAGCAGTACTTC
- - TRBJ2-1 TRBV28 CASSLGQNAYNEQFF TGTGCCAGCAGTTTAGGTCAGAACGCCTACAATGAGCAGTTCTTC
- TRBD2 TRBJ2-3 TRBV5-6 CASSFGLAGIRPDTQYF TGTGCCAGCAGCTTCGGACTAGCGGGAATTAGGCCAGATACGCAGTATTTT
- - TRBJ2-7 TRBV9 CASAKSPSYEQYF TGTGCCAGCGCCAAGAGTCCCTCCTACGAGCAGTACTTC
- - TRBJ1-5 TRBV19 CASSIPPQPQHF TGTGCCAGTAGTATCCCTCCACAGCCCCAGCATTTT
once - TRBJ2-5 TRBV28 CASSILGRQETQYF TGTGCCAGCAGCATATTAGGGAGACAAGAGACCCAGTACTTC
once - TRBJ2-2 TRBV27 CASSQPNGELFF TGTGCCAGCAGTCAACCAAATGGGGAGCTGTTTTTT
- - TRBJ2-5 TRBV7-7 CASSLSGTKETQYF TGTGCCAGCAGCTTAAGCGGGACAAAAGAGACCCAGTACTTC
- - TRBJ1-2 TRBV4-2 CASSQDSFGYTF TGTGCCAGCAGCCAAGACAGTTTTGGCTACACCTTC
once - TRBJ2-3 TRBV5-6 CASSFTGTENTDTQYF TGTGCCAGCAGCTTTACTGGCACAGAGAACACAGATACGCAGTATTTT
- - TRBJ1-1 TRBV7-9 CASSYGTRTEAFF TGTGCCAGCAGCTATGGGACGAGGACTGAAGCTTTCTTT
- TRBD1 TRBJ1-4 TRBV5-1 CASSPGQGTLTNEKLFF TGCGCCAGCAGCCCGGGACAGGGGACCCTAACTAATGAAAAACTGTTTTTT
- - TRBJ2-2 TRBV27 CASSLVGVPGELFF TGTGCCAGCAGTTTGGTCGGAGTGCCCGGGGAGCTGTTTTTT
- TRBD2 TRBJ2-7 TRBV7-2 CASSSLAGGQYEQYF TGTGCCAGCAGCTCGCTAGCGGGAGGGCAGTACGAGCAGTACTTC
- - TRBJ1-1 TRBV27 CASSLQGIATEAFF TGTGCCAGCAGTTTACAGGGTATCGCCACTGAAGCTTTCTTT
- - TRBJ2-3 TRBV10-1 CASSASIAPDTQYF TGCGCCAGCAGTGCCTCTATAGCCCCAGATACGCAGTATTTT
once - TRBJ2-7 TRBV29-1 CSVGGTTGINEQYF TGCAGCGTGGGGGGGACCACAGGGATTAACGAGCAGTACTTC
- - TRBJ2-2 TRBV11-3 CASSLPTGTTGELFF TGTGCCAGCAGCTTACCAACAGGGACCACCGGGGAGCTGTTTTTT
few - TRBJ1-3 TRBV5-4 CASSLGLDWGNTIYF TGTGCCAGCAGCTTGGGCCTCGATTGGGGAAACACCATATATTTT
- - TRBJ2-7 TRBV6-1 CASSEVNSYEQYF TGTGCCAGCAGTGAAGTAAACTCCTACGAGCAGTACTTC